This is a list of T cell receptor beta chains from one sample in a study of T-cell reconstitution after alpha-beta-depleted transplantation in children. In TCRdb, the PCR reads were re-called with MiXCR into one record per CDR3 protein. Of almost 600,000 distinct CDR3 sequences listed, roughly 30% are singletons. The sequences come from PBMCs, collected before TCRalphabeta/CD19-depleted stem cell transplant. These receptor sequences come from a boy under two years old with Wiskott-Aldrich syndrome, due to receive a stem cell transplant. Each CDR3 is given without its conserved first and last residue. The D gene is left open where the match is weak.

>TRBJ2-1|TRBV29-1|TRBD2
SVGPLAGKNEQF
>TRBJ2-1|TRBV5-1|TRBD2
ASSMGLAGVGYNEQF
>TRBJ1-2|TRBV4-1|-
ASSQEARGYGYT
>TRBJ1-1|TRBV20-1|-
SASATANTEAF
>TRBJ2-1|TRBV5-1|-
ASSPADSSYNEQF
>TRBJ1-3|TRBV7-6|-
ASSLGTPYSGNTIY
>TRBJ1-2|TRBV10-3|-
AISTAPPNYGYT
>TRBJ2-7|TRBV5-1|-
ASSLGRDAYYEQY
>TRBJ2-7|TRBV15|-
ATSRDHEAPEQY
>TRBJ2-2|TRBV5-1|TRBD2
ASSSGTRGTGELF
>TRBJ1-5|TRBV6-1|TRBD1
ASSSGQGISNQPQH
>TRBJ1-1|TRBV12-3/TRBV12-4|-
ASSPRVRTEAF
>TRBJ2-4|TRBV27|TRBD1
ASSLRRTGQALDKNIQY
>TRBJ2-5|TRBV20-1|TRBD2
SAGALAEETQY
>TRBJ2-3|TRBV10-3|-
AIREGRRGPADTQY
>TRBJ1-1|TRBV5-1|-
ASSLTGLLNTEAF
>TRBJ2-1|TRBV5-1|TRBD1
ASSPGTGSGNEQF
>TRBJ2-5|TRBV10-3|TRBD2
AISESSAASGQETQY
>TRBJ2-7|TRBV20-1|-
SAQSPPYEQY
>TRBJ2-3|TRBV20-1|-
SGEVTDTQY
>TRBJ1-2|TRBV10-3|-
AISESGQPNYGYT
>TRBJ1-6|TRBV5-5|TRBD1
ASSETTGSSYNSPLH
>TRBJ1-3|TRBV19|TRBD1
ASSGQGAGNTIY
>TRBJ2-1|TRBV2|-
ASSGKTKPGNEQF
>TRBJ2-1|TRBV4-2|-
ASSQPGAYNEQF
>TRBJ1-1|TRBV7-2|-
ASSLTGTKNTEAF
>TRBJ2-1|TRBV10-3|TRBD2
AISEPSGGRPNEQF
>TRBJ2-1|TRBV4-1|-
ASSQDQVGYEQS
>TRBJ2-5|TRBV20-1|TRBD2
SAANSGRGETQY
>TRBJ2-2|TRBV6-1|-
ASRKRSPLNTGELF
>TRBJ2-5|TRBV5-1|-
ASSLFAAPGETQY
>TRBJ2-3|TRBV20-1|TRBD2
SAREAGGPPY
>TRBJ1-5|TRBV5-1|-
ASSSGDGRNQPQH
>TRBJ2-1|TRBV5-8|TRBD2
ASSRRVGTSEDNEQF
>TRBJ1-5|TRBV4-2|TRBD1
ASSQGGGQGHQPQH
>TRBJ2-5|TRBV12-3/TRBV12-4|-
ASRGGRTDQETQY
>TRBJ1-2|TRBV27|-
ASSPQGLVSDYGYT
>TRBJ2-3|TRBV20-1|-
SASTPSTDPQY
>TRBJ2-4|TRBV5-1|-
ASSLGRSLAKNIQY
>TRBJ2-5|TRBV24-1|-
ATSDSGPALLETQY
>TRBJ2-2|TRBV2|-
ASRAGTIPSSTGELF
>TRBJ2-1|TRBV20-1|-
RAASAPQRCSEQF
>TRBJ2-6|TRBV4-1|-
ASSQGKSISGANVLT
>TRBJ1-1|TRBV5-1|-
ASTFLSGGTTEAF
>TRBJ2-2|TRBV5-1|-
ASGLVPTGELF